One and the same sample provided the 15 T cell receptor beta chains below, sequenced in a study of blood T cell repertoires in COVID-19. Data came from immunoSEQ multiplex PCR; TCRdb stores just in-frame clones and leaves some out. The sample has about 49,000 clones, roughly four fifths seen once. Sequencing was done on a sample of peripheral blood. The origin of the receptors is a woman in her sixties with acute or convalescent COVID-19.

This chain connects TRBV19 to TRBJ1-5, with D unresolved. CDR1 is LNHDA and CDR2 is SQIVND in the germline V gene (reference sequence). The V and J ends lost 6 bases and 7 bases respectively, with 13 bases between them. This CDR3 spans 13 amino acids. The CDR3 here is CASSSRREQPQHF. As DNA, the CDR3 is TGTGCCAGTAGCTCTCGACGGGAACAGCCCCAGCATTTT.

V gene TRBV12-3 or TRBV12-4 combines with J gene TRBJ1-1; D gene uncertain. CDR3 length: 13 amino acids. V shed 3 bases and J shed 6 bases, with 11 bases lying between them. The CDR3 sequence: CASSFSIGAEAFF. In nucleotides, the CDR3 is TGTGCCAGCAGTTTCAGCATCGGGGCTGAAGCTTTCTTT.

This clone was detected only a few times. The chain links TRBV5-4 to TRBJ2-1; TRBD2 might be the D (5 bases). Germline V gene lookup returns CDR1 SGHNT and CDR2 YYREEE (reference sequence). V was trimmed by 1 base and J by 9 bases, leaving 8 bases between them. The CDR3 covers 12 residues. CDR3 in DNA: TGTGCCAGCAGCTTGCACGGGGTTGAGCAGTTCTTC. This sequence encodes CASSLHGVEQFF.

The rearrangement uses TRBV18 and TRBJ1-2, with a possible D match to TRBD1 (5 bases). Germline V gives CDR1 KGHSH, CDR2 LQKENI. Trimming pared 6 bases from V and 5 bases from J, leaving 28 bases between. CDR3 length: 18 residues. The CDR3 spells CASSPEPKRSAGGYGYTF. DNA for the CDR3: TGTGCCAGCTCCCCCGAGCCCAAAAGGAGTGCCGGGGGGTATGGCTACACCTTC.

V usage is TRBV11-2 and J usage is TRBJ1-1; 7 nucleotides align to TRBD1. J gave up 2 bases and V 3 bases, and 6 bases lay outside the gene matches. The CDR3 is made up of 15 amino acids. The germline V gene encodes CDR1 SGHAT and CDR2 FQNNGV. The CDR3 spells CASSFAGTANTEAFF. DNA for the CDR3: TGTGCCAGCAGCTTCGCGGGGACAGCCAACACTGAAGCTTTCTTT. Full variable domain (rest looked up from reference TRBV11-2 and TRBJ1-1): EAGVAQSPRYKIIEKRQSVAFWCNPISGHATLYWYQQILGQGPKLLIQFQNNGVVDDSQLPKDRFSAERLKGVDSTLKIQPAKLEDSAVYLCASSFAGTANTEAFFGQGTRLTVV.

With regard to this clone: Relative to the germline gene, one junction end is altered; a read error may explain this. The chain recombines TRBV5-1 with TRBJ1-1, with D unresolved. CDR3 length: 13 residues. From germline, CDR1 is SGHRS and CDR2 YFSETQ. The CDR3 reads CASTLTGSREAFF. The CDR3 DNA reads TGCGCCAGCACCTTGACGGGTTCAAGGGAAGCTTTCTTT.

This clone has only a few counts. V gene TRBV2 combines with J gene TRBJ1-2; unclear D gene. Germline V gene lookup returns CDR1 SNHLY and CDR2 FYNNEI. V was clipped by 7 bases and J by 8 bases, with 17 bases between them. The CDR3 spans 13 residues. Written as DNA, the CDR3 is TGTGCCAGCACGAATTACCAGGAGGTAGGCTACACCTTC. It is translated as CASTNYQEVGYTF.

This sequence joins TRBV9 and TRBJ2-3, with D perhaps matching TRBD2 (6 bases). The CDR3 loop spans 13 amino acids. CDR1 SGDLS and CDR2 YYNGEE come from the germline V gene. Trimming cost V 7 bases and J 4 bases, with 13 bases left between them. This chain's CDR3 is CASQDGSADTQYF. DNA for the CDR3: TGTGCCAGCCAGGACGGGAGCGCAGATACGCAGTATTTT.

The genes are TRBV28 and TRBJ2-7; 10 nucleotides line up with TRBD2. The CDR3 extends over 16 amino acids. The trim removed 4 bases at V and 2 bases at J, leaving 8 bases unmatched. Germline V CDR1 and CDR2: MDHEN, SYDVKM. The CDR3 coding sequence is TGTGCCAGCAGTTCCGATCTAGCGGGAGTCCCCTACGAGCAGTACTTC. Amino acid sequence: CASSSDLAGVPYEQYF.

This clone has only a few counts. This chain connects TRBV4-1 to TRBJ2-7, with 7 bases that match TRBD1. This CDR3 spans 14 amino acids. Germline loops: CDR1 MGHRA, CDR2 YSYEKL. V lost 0 bases to trimming and J lost 6 bases; unmatched junction nucleotides: 5. The CDR3 is CASSQDNRGSEQYF. For the CDR3, the DNA is TGCGCCAGCAGCCAAGATAACAGGGGAAGCGAGCAGTACTTC.

The chain combines TRBV5-1 with TRBJ1-1; 10 bases are shared with TRBD1. The trim removed 4 bases at V and 5 bases at J, leaving 8 bases unmatched. Germline CDR1 is SGHRS and CDR2 is YFSETQ. The CDR3 contains 15 residues. The CDR3 DNA reads as TGCGCCAGCAGCACACAGACAGGGGGCTATACTGAAGCTTTCTTT. Protein product: CASSTQTGGYTEAFF.

J is TRBJ1-2 and V is TRBV2; TRBD1 aligns across 7 bases. CDR3 length equals 14 residues. The ends lost 11 bases at V and 2 bases at J; junction bases unmatched: 11. Germline loops: CDR1 SNHLY, CDR2 FYNNEI. The CDR3 sequence is CAHRGDVSNYGYTF. CDR3 nucleotides: TGTGCCCACAGGGGCGATGTGTCGAACTATGGCTACACCTTC.

This sequence joins TRBV2 and TRBJ1-5; unclear D gene. Germline V gene sequence: CDR1 SNHLY, CDR2 FYNNEI. The CDR3 contains 15 residues. V shed 4 bases and J shed 2 bases, with 12 bases lying between them. The CDR3, as DNA: TGTGCCAGCAGTGCGGCAAGTGGAGGCAATCAGCCCCAGCATTTT. Translated, it gives CASSAASGGNQPQHF.

V usage is TRBV6-1 and J usage is TRBJ1-2; a weak D match, TRBD1 (6 bases). This CDR3 has 14 amino acids. Germline V gives CDR1 MNHNS, CDR2 SASEGT. Trimming removed 2 bases from V and 3 bases from J, with 10 bases in between. The CDR3 DNA is TGTGCCAGCAGTGAAACAGGGTCCGACTATGGCTACACCTTC. Translation gives CASSETGSDYGYTF.

The chain combines TRBV9 with TRBJ2-5; 13 bases line up with TRBD2. V trimming: 2 bases; J trimming: 5 bases; junction bases outside the gene matches: 3. This CDR3 comprises 15 residues. CDR1 and CDR2 from the germline V gene are SGDLS and YYNGEE. The CDR3 spells CASSVGLAGVETQYF. The CDR3 region has the DNA TGTGCCAGCAGCGTCGGACTAGCGGGAGTTGAGACCCAGTACTTC.